The entry below describes one TCR beta chain. No antigen is known for it. The data derive from a study of PD-L1 blockade in urothelial cancer. Findings of the study overall: Blood TCR clonality below the median before treatment was a predictor of better survival. Expansion of tumor-associated blood clones at 3 weeks was greater in durable-benefit patients.

Patient disease was locally advanced or metastatic urothelial carcinoma. Method: immunoSEQ multiplex PCR; TCRdb's copy keeps in-frame clones and lacks some. The repertoire holds 50,000 or so clones, with 77% as singletons. Trimming took off 5 bases at V and 3 bases at J, with 13 bases between the two ends. The CDR3 consists of 15 residues. Germline CDR1 and CDR2: SGHTA and FQGNSA. V gene TRBV7-2 combines with J gene TRBJ1-4; D perhaps matches TRBD1 (6 bases). Sample: PBMCs, taken around atezolizumab (anti-PD-L1) treatment. This receptor was identified in a man aged 70-80 years with urothelial cancer. CDR3 in DNA: TGTGCCAGCAGCCCGCGTTGGGGGCCTAATGAAAAACTGTTTTTT. Amino acid sequence: CASSPRWGPNEKLFF.